The rows below give T cell receptor beta chains drawn from one sample of a study of cytomegalovirus exposure and HLA in healthy donors. TCRdb's copy holds only in-frame clones and misses some; the assay was immunoSEQ multiplex PCR. The table lists 100,000 to 150,000 clones, less than 85% of them singletons. The material sequenced was PBMCs. The receptor source for this set is a man aged 25 to 40 in good health and CMV-seropositive. The CDR3 runs from the conserved cysteine through the conserved F or W. Each record gives: V gene, D gene, J gene, CDR3 protein. A D gene is named only where the DNA matches it firmly.

TRBV10-2,NA,TRBJ2-1,CASSESRGNNEQFF
TRBV9,NA,TRBJ1-2,CASRGVYGYTF
TRBV7-2,TRBD1,TRBJ2-1,CASSRDRSEQFF
TRBV28,NA,TRBJ1-1,CASSLLGLNTEAFF
TRBV10-3,TRBD1,TRBJ2-3,CATTLRTGDARKQYF
TRBV7-9,NA,TRBJ2-5,CASSPDSSQETQYF
TRBV28,TRBD1,TRBJ1-2,CASSSGGQGPSFYGYTF
TRBV6-5,NA,TRBJ1-5,CASSYNRDQPQHF
TRBV30,NA,TRBJ1-3,CAWSVLGNTIYF
TRBV6-1,TRBD1,TRBJ1-5,CASSPADRSGQPQHF
TRBV9,TRBD2,TRBJ2-3,CASSSRKGGTSGFRDTQYF
TRBV9,NA,TRBJ2-2,CASSVGVRSNTGELFF
TRBV19,TRBD1,TRBJ1-2,CASSGVGTAYGYTF
TRBV5-8,TRBD1,TRBJ2-2,CASSHGQGKNTGELFF
TRBV5-6,NA,TRBJ1-3,CASSWGDGNTIYF
TRBV6-1,NA,TRBJ2-3,CASSFSTGSDDTQYF
TRBV7-6,NA,TRBJ1-1,CASSTGTVNTEAFF
TRBV6-5,NA,TRBJ2-7,CASSYSNTAYEQYF
TRBV2,NA,TRBJ2-7,CASGGWVKVYEQYF
TRBV7-8,NA,TRBJ2-3,CASSLQAGAFTDTQYF
TRBV5-6,TRBD1,TRBJ2-3,CASSLAGTGITDTQYF
TRBV2,TRBD2,TRBJ2-7,CAGGTNGYEQYF
TRBV9,TRBD1,TRBJ1-2,CASSLAPGQGYGYTF
TRBV19,TRBD2,TRBJ2-3,CASASGGYTDTQYF
TRBV7-7,TRBD1,TRBJ2-5,CASSLGAGGLVQETQYF
TRBV5-6,NA,TRBJ2-3,CASSLGTPSTDTQYF
TRBV18,NA,TRBJ1-3,CASSPSGHLGNTIYF
TRBV7-2,TRBD1,TRBJ2-7,CASSKDRPYEQYF
TRBV23-1,TRBD1,TRBJ2-7,CASNPPDRDSYEQYF
TRBV5-1,TRBD1,TRBJ2-7,CASSLPGQAIHEQYF
TRBV2,TRBD1,TRBJ2-7,CASSERTGRYEQYF
TRBV4-1,TRBD2,TRBJ2-3,CASSRGTSSWDTQYF
TRBV4-1,TRBD1,TRBJ2-1,CASSRFGQGARNEQFF
TRBV21-1,NA,TRBJ2-5,CASSRRAGGFLRETQYF
TRBV9,NA,TRBJ2-2,CASSVVVDPAGTGELFF
TRBV6-5,NA,TRBJ2-6,CASRPTRGANVLTF
TRBV9,NA,TRBJ1-2,CASSARGPNYGYTF
TRBV28,NA,TRBJ1-6,CASSPGTLNNSPLHF
TRBV30,NA,TRBJ2-2,CAWGKGTLNTGELFF
TRBV10-3,TRBD1,TRBJ1-2,CAISGQGASGYTF